Sequencing of this T cell receptor beta chain was carried out in a study of cytomegalovirus exposure and HLA in healthy donors. Study summary: The early release's HLA-typed donors yielded tens of millions of unique TCRs. Study results and limitations: DRB1 showed the most TCR associations and HLA-C the fewest in a later analysis, as rates varied by HLA locus. Follow-up analysis seemed to connect common viral pathogens with several of the most significant clusters identified.

The CDR3 spans 15 residues. Germline V gene sequence: CDR1 WSHSY, CDR2 SAAADI. The ends were cut back, 3 bases at V and 1 base at J, with 9 bases in the middle. With 60 Vbeta and 13 Jbeta primers, the PCR was carried out. Sequenced by immunoSEQ multiplex PCR; TCRdb stores in-frame clones only, minus some. The sample carries approximately 210,000 clones, about four fifths recorded once. Comments on this clone: The antigen is unknown.

Those who donated were healthy bone marrow donors. V is TRBV10-2 and J is TRBJ2-2; no definite D call. The TCR originated in a woman in her fifties or sixties in good health and CMV-seropositive. Sequences were obtained from PBMCs. This chain's CDR3 is CASSDLGENTGELFF. The CDR3 nucleotides read TGCGCCAGCAGTGATTTGGGCGAGAACACCGGGGAGCTGTTTTTT.